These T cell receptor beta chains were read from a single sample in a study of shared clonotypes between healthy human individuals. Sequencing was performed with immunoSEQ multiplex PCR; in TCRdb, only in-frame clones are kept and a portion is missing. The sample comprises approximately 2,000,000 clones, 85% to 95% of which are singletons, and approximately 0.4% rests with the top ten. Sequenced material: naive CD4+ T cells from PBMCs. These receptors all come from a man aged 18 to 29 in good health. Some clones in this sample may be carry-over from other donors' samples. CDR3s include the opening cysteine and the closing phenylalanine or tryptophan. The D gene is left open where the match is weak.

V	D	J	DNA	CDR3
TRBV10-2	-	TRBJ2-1	TGCGCCAGTTATAGCGGAATTTACAATGAGCAGTTCTTC	CASYSGIYNEQFF
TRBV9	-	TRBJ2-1	TGTGCCAGCAGCGCCACACAGGGAGGCTGGTATGAGCAGTTCTTC	CASSATQGGWYEQFF
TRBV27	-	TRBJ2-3	TGTGCCAGCAGTTTAGACGGTAGCACAGATACGCAGTATTTT	CASSLDGSTDTQYF
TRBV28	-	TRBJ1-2	TGTGCCAGCGGGTCACGAATGGGGACCTATGGCTACACCTTC	CASGSRMGTYGYTF
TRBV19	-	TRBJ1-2	TGTGCCAGTAGCCCTGGGGAGGCCAATTCAGATGGCTACACCTTC	CASSPGEANSDGYTF
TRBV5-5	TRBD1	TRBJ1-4	TGTGCCAGCAGCTTGCGACAGGGGGCGTCCAGTGAAAAACTGTTTTTT	CASSLRQGASSEKLFF
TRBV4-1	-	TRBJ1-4	TGCGCCAGCAGCCAAGCCCCATCGGAAAAACTGTTTTTT	CASSQAPSEKLFF
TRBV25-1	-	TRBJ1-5	TGTGCCAGCAGTGGCCCGGGCAATCAGCCCCAGCATTTT	CASSGPGNQPQHF
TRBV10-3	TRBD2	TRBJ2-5	TGTGCCATCAGTGAAGGGGCCTCGGGGGGAGAGACCCAGTACTTC	CAISEGASGGETQYF
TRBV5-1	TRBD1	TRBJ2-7	TGCGCCAGCAGCCAAGATCAAACGACAGGGAGAGCCGAGCAGTACTTC	CASSQDQTTGRAEQYF
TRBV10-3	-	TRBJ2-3	TGTGCCATCAGGCAGGTGAGCACAGATACGCAGTATTTT	CAIRQVSTDTQYF
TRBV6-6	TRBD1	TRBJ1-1	TGTGCCACGGACGACAGGGGCAACACTGAAGCTTTCTTT	CATDDRGNTEAFF
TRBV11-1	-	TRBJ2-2	TGTGCCAGCACCCAGGAGGGGACCGGGGAGCTGTTTTTT	CASTQEGTGELFF
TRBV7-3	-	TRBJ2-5	TGTGCCAGCAGCTTGCGGACAGGGAGGGACGAGACCCAGTACTTC	CASSLRTGRDETQYF
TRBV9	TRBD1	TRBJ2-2	TGTGCCAGCAGCGAGGGACAGCCGAACACCGGGGAGCTGTTTTTT	CASSEGQPNTGELFF
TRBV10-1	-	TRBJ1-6	TGCGCCAGCAGTGTTGGGCAGGGTAATTCACCCCTCCACTTT	CASSVGQGNSPLHF